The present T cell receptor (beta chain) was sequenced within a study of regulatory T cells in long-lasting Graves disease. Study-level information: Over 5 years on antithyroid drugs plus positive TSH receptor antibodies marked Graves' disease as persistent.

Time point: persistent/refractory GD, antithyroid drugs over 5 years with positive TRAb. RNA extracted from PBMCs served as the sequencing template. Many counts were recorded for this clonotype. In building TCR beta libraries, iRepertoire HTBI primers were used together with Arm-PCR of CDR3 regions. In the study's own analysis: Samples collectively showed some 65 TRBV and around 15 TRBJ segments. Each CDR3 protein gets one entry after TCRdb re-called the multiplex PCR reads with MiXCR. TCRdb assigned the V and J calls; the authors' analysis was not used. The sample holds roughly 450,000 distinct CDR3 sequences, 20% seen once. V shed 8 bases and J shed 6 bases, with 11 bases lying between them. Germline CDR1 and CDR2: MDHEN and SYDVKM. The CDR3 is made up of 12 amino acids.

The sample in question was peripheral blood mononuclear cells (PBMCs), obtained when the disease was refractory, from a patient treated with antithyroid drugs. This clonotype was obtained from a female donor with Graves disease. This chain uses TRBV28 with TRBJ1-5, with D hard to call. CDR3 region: CASGAVTQPQHF. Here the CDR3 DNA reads TGTGCCAGCGGAGCGGTTACTCAGCCCCAGCATTTT.